This paragraph reports one T cell receptor beta chain. This clone appeared once. Its antigen remains undetermined. Nothing much larger sits one base from this clone, and base qualities are not available. There are 14 amino acids in the CDR3, from cysteine to phenylalanine inclusive. Kept here is only the CDR3 DNA, which spans 42 bases and is read in frame from base 1. The V end loses 0 bases and the J end loses 8 bases, and a stretch of 12 bases separates them. From a lookup of the germline V gene, CDR1 and CDR2 are SGDLS and YYNGEE. This record comes from a study of PD-L1 blockade in urothelial cancer (dated by TCRdb to the late 2010s). General notes on the study: Therapy was started in the mid-2010s for all patients, and atezolizumab 1,200 mg was administered intravenously every 3 weeks. About 90% of the roughly 29 patients were identified as males with urothelial cancer of bladder origin, and a prior smoking history was reported by 18 of 29 patients. Patients had an ECOG performance status of 0 or 1 and had received between 0 and 3 prior chemotherapy regimens. Blood samples were analyzed at 3 weeks after treatment start (second dose) and at 6 weeks after treatment start. Blood samples yielded a median of about 150,000 T cells and around 80,000 unique TCRs, with median clonality around 0.083. The study, an exploratory multi-omic analysis, examined somatic, immune and clinical correlates of response to PD-L1 blockade with atezolizumab in urothelial cancer. TCR sequencing covered pretreatment tumor samples and matched, serially collected peripheral blood taken before and after atezolizumab treatment. Durable clinical benefit was defined as a progression-free survival longer than 6 months, and TCR features were additionally tested against progression-free survival and overall survival. In the same patients, whole exome sequencing and RNA sequencing of pretreatment tumors were performed in addition to TCR sequencing. About 10 patients achieved durable clinical benefit and approximately 20 did not. Approximately 30 patients had pretreatment blood TCR-seq, around 24 had at least one posttreatment blood collection, and around 24 had tumor TCR-seq.

The cohort comprised approximately 30 patients with locally advanced or metastatic urothelial carcinoma treated at Memorial Sloan Kettering on a trial protocol. Peripheral blood mononuclear cells were collected from each patient pretreatment and during treatment, giving between 1 and 8 total time points per patient. The Qiagen DNeasy Blood extraction kit was used to purify genomic DNA from total PBMCs and tumor samples. PBMCs were collected pretreatment and during treatment, and were isolated and stored as previously described. To estimate absolute template abundance from read counts, synthetic TCR analog templates were spiked into each PCR. The immunoSEQ assay used bias-controlled V and J gene primers to amplify TCRbeta CDR3 regions from genomic DNA. Sequencing of rearranged TCRbeta segments was performed at approximately 20X coverage. The authors processed their data as follows. Sequencing errors were corrected by clustering, and CDR3s were annotated against IMGT so that V, D and J genes could be assigned. Downstream analyses used only productive TCRbeta rearrangements, leaving out any out-of-frame or stop-codon sequences. Clonality was calculated as one minus the Shannon entropy normalized by the log of the number of unique productive sequences. Clones differing between time points or between blood and tumor were identified by Fisher's exact test with Benjamini-Hochberg correction at adjusted p below 0.01. TCRdb stores this immuneACCESS table with in-frame sequences only. Part of the clones is absent; in the studies checked, under half of the shortfall reflects unresolved V genes, and no reason is known for the rest. For V, J and clone size, that table is used; D and trimming come from the DNA. A total of 38,000 or so clones appear in this sample, around 88% of them only once. Together, the top ten hold around 16% of the sample.

Summary of the overall study and its limitations: A pretreatment peripheral blood TCR clonality below the median was linked to improved progression-free and overall survival. Because the sample size was small (n = 29) and many of the analyses were exploratory, the results are meant to be hypothesis-generating. At 3 weeks after the start of treatment, tumor-associated TCR clones in peripheral blood had expanded more in patients with durable benefit (n ≈ 22, p = 0.022).

This TCR came from a man aged 60 to 75 with urothelial cancer. The chain is made from TRBV9 and TRBJ2-1; TRBD2 could be the D gene, as 6 bases match. Specimen: PBMCs, collected around atezolizumab (anti-PD-L1) treatment. The DNA reads as follows: TGTGCCAGCAGCGTAGCTACGGGAGACTATGAGCAGTTCTTC. Translated, it gives CASSVATGDYEQFF.